A single sample gave rise to the 4 T cell receptor beta chains below, sequenced in a study of shared clonotypes between healthy human individuals. TCRdb keeps only in-frame clones here, not all; method: immunoSEQ multiplex PCR. Of approximately 980,000 clones listed, about 80% are singletons. The sample comprised memory CD4+ T cells sorted from blood. As for subset: CD45RA-negative fraction. These receptors all stem from a young man in good health.

The chain employs TRBV18 and TRBJ2-1; possibly TRBD1 for D (6 bases). The CDR3 has 15 residues. Trimming cost V 1 base and J 7 bases, with 14 bases left between them. Looked up from germline, CDR1 is KGHSH and CDR2 is LQKENI. CDR3 DNA sequence: TGTGCCAGCTCACCACTAGATCAGGGGTCAAATGAGCAGTTCTTC. Translated, it gives CASSPLDQGSNEQFF.

The rearrangement uses TRBV7-5 and TRBJ2-3. TRBV7-5 is listed as a pseudogene. The CDR3 is 11 amino acids. DNA for the CDR3: TGTGCCAGAAGCTTGACAGATACGCAGTATTTT. Its translation: CARSLTDTQYF.

The rearrangement uses TRBV7-9 and TRBJ2-7, with a weak D call TRBD1 (5 bases). The CDR3 is 12 residues long. Germline CDR1 and CDR2: SEHNR and FQNEAQ (reference sequence). V lost 3 bases, J lost 6 bases, and 9 bases lay in between. The chain's CDR3 is CASSFQTVEQYF. The CDR3 DNA is TGTGCCAGCAGCTTTCAGACAGTCGAGCAGTACTTC.

The chain links TRBV5-1 to TRBJ2-5; possibly TRBD2 for D (6 bases). CDR1 is SGHRS and CDR2 is YFSETQ in the germline V gene. The CDR3 has 13 amino acids. Between the trimmed V and J ends, which lost 7 bases and 5 bases, there was a span of 15 bases. The CDR3 here is CASHLTSFETQYF. The CDR3 nucleotides are TGCGCCAGCCACCTGACTAGTTTCGAGACCCAGTACTTC.